Below are 32 T cell receptor beta chains sequenced from a single sample in a study of shared clonotypes between healthy human individuals. Here immunoSEQ multiplex PCR was the method, and the copy in TCRdb shows in-frame clones only, minus some. The table includes around 2,000,000 clones, about 94% detected once. CD45RO-negative, CCR7-positively selected cells formed the naive CD8 fraction, excluding terminally differentiated effector memory CD45RA+ cells. Sequenced input: naive CD8+ T cells sorted from blood. Every receptor here comes from a man younger than 30 in good health.

The V gene is TRBV7-9, the J gene TRBJ2-7; 9 bases align to TRBD1. Germline V gives CDR1 SEHNR, CDR2 FQNEAQ (reference sequence). CDR3 length: 16 residues. V trimming: 5 bases; J trimming: 4 bases; junction bases outside the gene matches: 12. The CDR3 loop reads CASSRFSGQGSYEQYF. Written as DNA, the CDR3 is TGTGCCAGCAGCCGATTCTCGGGACAGGGTTCTTACGAGCAGTACTTC.

The rearrangement uses TRBV7-3 and TRBJ1-1; 7 bases map to TRBD1. The V gene end was trimmed by 0 bases and the J gene end by 3 bases; junction bases not matched to a gene: 4. CDR3 length: 15 amino acids. Germline values: CDR1 SGHTA, CDR2 FQGTGA. CDR3 nucleotides: TGTGCCAGCAGCTTAACCCAGGGGGAGGACACTGAAGCTTTCTTT. The encoded protein is CASSLTQGEDTEAFF.

The rearrangement uses TRBV7-9 and TRBJ1-2, with D hard to call. The CDR3 sequence is 14 residues long. V was shortened by 1 base and J by 4 bases, with 10 bases between the two germline ends. Germline V gives CDR1 SEHNR, CDR2 FQNEAQ (reference sequence). Here the CDR3 reads CASSLGGDLYGYTF. CDR3 in DNA: TGTGCCAGCAGCTTAGGAGGCGACCTCTATGGCTACACCTTC.

This chain uses TRBV5-1 with TRBJ2-7, with 8 bases fitting TRBD1. V shed 4 bases, J shed 3 bases, and the junction held 9 bases outside the gene matches. CDR1 and CDR2 from the germline V gene are SGHRS and YFSETQ. This CDR3 comprises 15 residues. CDR3 bases: TGCGCCAGCAGCCCGGAAGCAGGGGGCAACTACGAGCAGTACTTC. Protein sequence: CASSPEAGGNYEQYF.

This clone was picked up one time. V is TRBV30 and J is TRBJ1-1, with 7 bases fitting TRBD1. The trim removed 7 bases at V and 0 bases at J, leaving 11 bases unmatched. The CDR3 is 15 amino acids. Germline lookup yields CDR1 GTSNPN and CDR2 SVGIG (reference sequence). Written as DNA, the CDR3 is TGTGCCTCTCAGGGGGGAGACCCTCTGAACACTGAAGCTTTCTTT. Encoded protein: CASQGGDPLNTEAFF.

The CDR3 loop reads CASSPTGIRQYF. The DNA for the CDR3 is TGTGCCAGCAGCCCCACGGGAATCCGGCAGTACTTC. J is TRBJ2-4 and V is TRBV28; possible D gene TRBD2, 5 bases. The length of the CDR3 is 12 residues. V lost 6 bases to trimming and J lost 13 bases, with 16 bases between them. Per the germline V gene, CDR1 is MDHEN and CDR2 is SYDVKM.

The chain recombines TRBV19 with TRBJ2-2, with 7 bases identical to TRBD2. V was pared by 0 bases and J by 6 bases, with 4 bases of the junction left unmatched. CDR1 is LNHDA, CDR2 SQIVND, per germline (reference sequence). The CDR3 is made up of 15 amino acids. This CDR3 is CASSIDWAGAGELFF. CDR3 bases: TGTGCCAGTAGTATAGATTGGGCGGGAGCCGGGGAGCTGTTTTTT. Looking up the rest from reference TRBV19 and TRBJ2-2 gives the full variable domain: DGGITQSPKYLFRKEGQNVTLSCEQNLNHDAMYWYRQDPGQGLRLIYYSQIVNDFQKGDIAEGYSVSREKKESFPLTVTSAQKNPTAFYLCASSIDWAGAGELFFGEGSRLTVL.

The genes are TRBV7-9 and TRBJ2-1, with no clear D. This CDR3 comprises 15 residues. Trimming cost V 0 bases and J 6 bases, with 12 bases left between them. Germline CDR1 and CDR2: SEHNR and FQNEAQ (reference sequence). The CDR3 protein is CASSLAWGRTNEQFF. CDR3 sequence (DNA): TGTGCCAGCAGCTTAGCATGGGGTAGGACCAATGAGCAGTTCTTC.

The rearrangement joins TRBV13 to TRBJ1-1, with D hard to call. The CDR3 is 15 residues long. Germline V gene sequence: CDR1 PRHDT, CDR2 FYEKMQ (reference sequence). The V end lost 7 bases, the J end lost 3 bases, and 18 bases lay between the germline ends. The CDR3 nucleotides read TGTGCCAGCAACTACAGAGCTTCCTGGGACACTGAAGCTTTCTTT. Residues: CASNYRASWDTEAFF.

About this clone: Other DNA variants within this sample encode the same CDR3. The chain combines TRBV27 with TRBJ1-2; possibly TRBD1 for D (5 bases). The CDR3 runs 13 residues. CDR1 and CDR2 (germline): MNHEY, SMNVEV (reference sequence). V shed 2 bases and J shed 3 bases, with 7 bases lying between them. The CDR3 nucleotides are TGTGCCAGCAGTTTACAGGGTGACTATGGCTACACCTTC. Its translation is CASSLQGDYGYTF.

The chain uses TRBV6-5 and TRBJ2-1; D call uncertain. Trimming removed 5 bases at V and 5 bases at J, with 7 bases between. Germline CDR1 reads MNHEY; CDR2 reads SVGAGI. The length of the CDR3 is 12 residues. Here the CDR3 reads CASSRRDNEQFF. In DNA form, the CDR3 reads TGTGCCAGCAGTAGACGGGACAATGAGCAGTTCTTC.

The count of this clone is one. The V call is TRBV29-1, the J call TRBJ2-2, with D possibly TRBD2 on 5 matching bases. Germline V gene lookup returns CDR1 SQVTM and CDR2 ANQGSEA. The CDR3 has 13 residues. V lost 7 bases and J lost 1, with 10 bases in between. This CDR3 reads CSAYEGNTGELFF. In nucleotides, the CDR3 is TGCAGCGCCTACGAGGGGAACACCGGGGAGCTGTTTTTT.

The CDR3 nucleotides read TGCGCCAGCAGCCTCCCGGGGGCGGCGCTCACAGATACGCAGTATTTT. It yields the protein CASSLPGAALTDTQYF. The V gene is TRBV5-1, the J gene TRBJ2-3, with D perhaps TRBD1 or TRBD2 (6 bases each). CDR1 SGHRS and CDR2 YFSETQ come from the germline V gene. The CDR3 contains 16 residues. Trimming removed 4 bases from V and 2 bases from J, with 17 bases in between.

This clone was seen only once. The chain employs TRBV30 and TRBJ2-2; possibly TRBD1 for D (6 bases). Germline CDR1 is GTSNPN and CDR2 is SVGIG (reference sequence). The CDR3 extends over 12 amino acids. Trimming cost V 7 bases and J 2 bases, with 8 bases left between them. The CDR3 coding sequence is TGTGCCTCACAGGGAAACACCGGGGAGCTGTTTTTT. Its protein product is CASQGNTGELFF. The complete variable domain, with remaining parts taken from reference TRBV30 and TRBJ2-2, reads SQTIHQWPATLVQPVGSPLSLECTVEGTSNPNLYWYRQAAGRGLQLLFYSVGIGQISSEVPQNLSASRPQDRQFILSSKKLLLSDSGFYLCASQGNTGELFFGEGSRLTVL.

The chain joins TRBV29-1 to TRBJ2-7; the D is unclear. The CDR3 sequence is 13 residues long. Germline V CDR1 and CDR2: SQVTM, ANQGSEA. Trimming removed 4 bases at V and 0 bases at J, with 10 bases between. This chain's CDR3 is CSVVVASSYEQYF. The DNA for the CDR3 is TGCAGCGTTGTAGTGGCAAGCTCCTACGAGCAGTACTTC.

This clone came up once. This rearrangement joins TRBV9 to TRBJ2-1; tentatively, D is TRBD2 (6 bases). CDR1 is SGDLS and CDR2 is YYNGEE in the germline V gene. The CDR3 spans 16 residues. Trimming removed 0 bases from V and 3 bases from J, with 13 bases in between. CDR3 residues: CASSVEGGVNYNEQFF. The DNA of the CDR3 is TGTGCCAGCAGCGTAGAGGGCGGGGTGAACTACAATGAGCAGTTCTTC. Filled out from reference TRBV9 and TRBJ2-1, the complete variable domain reads DSGVTQTPKHLITATGQRVTLRCSPRSGDLSVYWYQQSLDQGLQFLIQYYNGEERAKGNILERFSAQQFPDLHSELNLSSLELGDSALYFCASSVEGGVNYNEQFFGPGTRLTVL.

This rearrangement joins TRBV5-6 to TRBJ1-2; a possible D gene is TRBD1 (5 bases). Germline loops: CDR1 SGHDT, CDR2 YYEEEE. V lost 4 bases to trimming and J lost 4 bases, with 11 bases between them. The CDR3 is 13 amino acids. The CDR3 DNA reads as TGTGCCAGCAGCGGGGCCGGTAGCTATGGCTACACCTTC. It encodes CASSGAGSYGYTF.

The gene calls are TRBV6-5 and TRBJ1-5; D is possibly TRBD1 (5 bases). V shed 4 bases and J shed 4 bases, with 11 bases lying between them. Germline lookup yields CDR1 MNHEY and CDR2 SVGAGI. The CDR3 has 14 residues. This CDR3 is CASSSGTDNQPQHF. The CDR3 DNA reads as TGTGCCAGCAGTTCCGGGACCGATAATCAGCCCCAGCATTTT.

The chain has TRBV11-2 and TRBJ1-1, with 10 nucleotides matching TRBD1. CDR1 and CDR2 (germline): SGHAT, FQNNGV. This CDR3 spans 15 amino acids. V lost 6 bases and J lost 6; bases outside the gene matches: 10. The CDR3 loop is CASRSPGQGLAEAFF. In DNA, the CDR3 is TGTGCCAGCAGATCGCCGGGACAGGGGTTAGCTGAAGCTTTCTTT.

The chain links TRBV30 to TRBJ1-2; D unresolved. Per germline, CDR1 GTSNPN and CDR2 SVGIG (reference sequence). The V end was cut by 7 bases, the J end by 3 bases, with 21 bases between. The CDR3 is 15 amino acids. CDR3 nucleotides: TGTGCCTCCACCCCCCGCGCGCTGGCCGACTATGGCTACACCTTC. Translating it yields CASTPRALADYGYTF.

This sequence joins TRBV7-2 and TRBJ1-1, with 7 positions matching TRBD1. With V trimmed by 1 base and J by 7 bases, 6 bases remained unmatched. The CDR3 spans 14 residues. CDR1 is SGHTA, CDR2 FQGNSA, per germline. CDR3 residues: CASSLGTGGVEAFF. The DNA of the CDR3 is TGTGCCAGCAGCTTAGGGACAGGAGGGGTTGAAGCTTTCTTT.

This chain links TRBV6-6 with TRBJ1-2; possibly TRBD1 for D (5 bases). CDR3 size: 15 residues. Germline V gene sequence: CDR1 MNHNY, CDR2 SVGAGI (reference sequence). V was cut by 2 bases and J by 5 bases, with 15 bases left in between. The CDR3 sequence is CASSYPAGLIYGYTF. The CDR3 nucleotides read TGTGCCAGCAGTTACCCAGCAGGGTTGATTTATGGCTACACCTTC.

The J gene is TRBJ1-1, the V gene TRBV5-1, with 7 bases lining up with TRBD1. This CDR3 is built from 17 residues. Germline CDR1 reads SGHRS; CDR2 reads YFSETQ. The junction had 12 bases not matched to a gene; V was cut back by 0 bases and J by 4 bases. DNA for the CDR3: TGCGCCAGCAGCTTGGCCTTGTTAGGCAGGGGGGGCACTGAAGCTTTCTTT. It encodes CASSLALLGRGGTEAFF.

V usage is TRBV4-2 and J usage is TRBJ2-5, with 8 bases matching TRBD2. This CDR3 contains 14 residues. Trimming removed 1 base from V and 5 bases from J; junction bases left unmatched: 3. The germline V gene has CDR1 LGHNA and CDR2 YNFKEQ. CDR3 in amino acids: CASSQVAGLETQYF. The CDR3 DNA follows: TGTGCCAGCAGCCAAGTAGCGGGGCTGGAGACCCAGTACTTC.

The chain employs TRBV4-1 and TRBJ1-1; D call uncertain. Germline V gene lookup returns CDR1 MGHRA and CDR2 YSYEKL. The CDR3 is 17 amino acids. Trimming removed 1 base at V and 0 bases at J, with 15 bases between. The CDR3 DNA follows: TGCGCCAGCAGCCAAGGCGGGGAAATAATGATGAACACTGAAGCTTTCTTT. It yields the protein CASSQGGEIMMNTEAFF.

This chain connects TRBV7-9 to TRBJ2-3; D may correspond to TRBD1 or TRBD2 (5 bases each). The CDR3 runs 16 residues. Trimming took 2 bases from V and 3 from J, leaving 15 bases between them. CDR1 is SEHNR, CDR2 FQNEAQ, per germline (reference sequence). In DNA, the CDR3 is TGTGCCAGCAGCTTATTTAACCGGGACGGAACAGATACGCAGTATTTT. This translates into CASSLFNRDGTDTQYF.

The chain uses TRBV9 and TRBJ1-4; weak D call: TRBD1 (6 bases). The CDR3 is made up of 15 amino acids. Germline CDR1 reads SGDLS; CDR2 reads YYNGEE. Trimming shortened V by 1 base and J by 2 bases, and 9 bases separated the two germline ends. The CDR3 bases are TGTGCCAGCAGCGTACAGGGGAGGACTAATGAAAAACTGTTTTTT. Protein: CASSVQGRTNEKLFF.

This sequence joins TRBV19 and TRBJ1-6; no definite D call. V lost 6 bases, J lost 10 bases, and 16 bases lay in between. This CDR3 is built from 14 residues. Germline values: CDR1 LNHDA, CDR2 SQIVND (reference sequence). CDR3 protein: CASSPSGLESPLHF. DNA for the CDR3: TGTGCCAGTAGCCCATCGGGTCTAGAATCACCCCTCCACTTT.

The chain recombines TRBV9 with TRBJ2-2, with 7 bases that match TRBD1. V dropped 5 bases and J dropped 1; count of bases not matched to a gene: 2. The CDR3 spans 14 residues. Germline V gene data show CDR1 as SGDLS and CDR2 as YYNGEE. In DNA form, the CDR3 reads TGTGCCAGCAGACAGGGGCGGAACACCGGGGAGCTGTTTTTT. Translated: CASRQGRNTGELFF.

The rearrangement links TRBV30 to TRBJ2-3; D is undetermined. Germline CDR1 GTSNPN, CDR2 SVGIG (reference sequence). The CDR3 totals 16 residues. Trimming removed 5 bases at V and 4 bases at J, with 22 bases between. CDR3 sequence (DNA): TGTGCCTGGGAGGACCCCCGCAGTTCAAGGCCAGATACGCAGTATTTT. Translated, it gives CAWEDPRSSRPDTQYF.

This clone appeared a few times. This chain links TRBV5-6 with TRBJ2-7; TRBD1 might be the D (6 bases). Germline values: CDR1 SGHDT, CDR2 YYEEEE. This CDR3 spans 13 amino acids. Trimming removed 0 bases at V and 3 bases at J, with 7 bases between. The CDR3 protein is CASSLGGHYEQYF. The CDR3 DNA reads as TGTGCCAGCAGCTTGGGGGGACACTACGAGCAGTACTTC. Drawing the rest from reference TRBV5-6 and TRBJ2-7, the complete variable domain is DAGVTQSPTHLIKTRGQQVTLRCSPKSGHDTVSWYQQALGQGPQFIFQYYEEEERQRGNFPDRFSGHQFPNYSSELNVNALLLGDSALYLCASSLGGHYEQYFGPGTRLTVT.

The J gene is TRBJ1-5, the V gene TRBV2; the match to TRBD1 covers 7 bases. This CDR3 has 17 residues. J gave up 4 bases and V 5 bases, and 14 bases lay outside the gene matches. From germline, CDR1 is SNHLY and CDR2 FYNNEI. In nucleotides, the CDR3 is TGTGCCAGCAGTCACATTCTTACAGGGGAAGGGAATCAGCCCCAGCATTTT. It specifies CASSHILTGEGNQPQHF. The variable domain in full, with the rest retrieved from reference TRBV2 and TRBJ1-5, is EPEVTQTPSHQVTQMGQEVILRCVPISNHLYFYWYRQILGQKVEFLVSFYNNEISEKSEIFDDQFSVERPDGSNFTLKIRSTKLEDSAMYFCASSHILTGEGNQPQHFGDGTRLSIL.